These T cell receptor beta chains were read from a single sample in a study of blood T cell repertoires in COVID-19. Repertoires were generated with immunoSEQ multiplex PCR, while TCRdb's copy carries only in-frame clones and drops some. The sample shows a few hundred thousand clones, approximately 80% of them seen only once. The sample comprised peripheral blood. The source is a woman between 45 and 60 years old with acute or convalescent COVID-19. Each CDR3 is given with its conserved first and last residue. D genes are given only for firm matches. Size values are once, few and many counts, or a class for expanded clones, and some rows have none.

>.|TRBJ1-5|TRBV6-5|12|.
CASRTGNQPQHF
TGTGCCAGTCGGACGGGGAATCAGCCCCAGCATTTT
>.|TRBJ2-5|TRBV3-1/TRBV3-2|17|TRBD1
CASSLPRMTGLGETQYF
TGTGCCAGCAGCCTCCCCCGTATGACAGGGTTGGGAGAGACCCAGTACTTC
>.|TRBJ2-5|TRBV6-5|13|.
CASLGTGGLTQYF
TGTGCCAGCCTGGGGACGGGGGGCCTTACCCAGTACTTC
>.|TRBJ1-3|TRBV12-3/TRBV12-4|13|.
CASSPYRVDTIYF
TGTGCCAGCAGTCCCTACAGGGTTGACACCATATATTTT
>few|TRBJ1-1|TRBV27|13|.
CASSLLANTEAFF
TGTGCCAGCAGTTTATTGGCGAACACTGAAGCTTTCTTT
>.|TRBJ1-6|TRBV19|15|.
CASSTTSSYNSPLHF
TGTGCCAGTAGTACCACGAGCTCCTATAATTCACCCCTCCACTTT
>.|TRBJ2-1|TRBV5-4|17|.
CASSLGSPALPAHEQFF
TGTGCCAGCAGCTTGGGTAGCCCGGCCCTCCCGGCCCATGAGCAGTTCTTC
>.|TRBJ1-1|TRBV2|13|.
CASSSRVFTEAFF
TGTGCCAGCAGTTCCAGGGTCTTCACTGAAGCTTTCTTT
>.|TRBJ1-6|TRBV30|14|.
CAWMKQGYISPLHF
TGTGCCTGGATGAAGCAGGGGTACATCTCACCCCTCCACTTT
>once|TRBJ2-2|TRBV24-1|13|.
CATSDTGNGELFF
TGTGCCACCAGTGATACAGGGAACGGGGAGCTGTTTTTT
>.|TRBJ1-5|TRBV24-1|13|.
CATSDQGHQPQHF
TGTGCCACCAGTGATCAGGGACACCAGCCCCAGCATTTT
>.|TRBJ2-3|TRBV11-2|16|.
CASNPPGREPTDTQYF
TGTGCCAGCAACCCCCCGGGGCGGGAACCCACAGATACGCAGTATTTT
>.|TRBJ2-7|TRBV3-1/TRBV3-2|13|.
CASSQGSVYEQYF
TGTGCCAGCAGCCAAGGCTCAGTCTACGAGCAGTACTTC
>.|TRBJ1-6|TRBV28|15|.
CASSRLGADNSPLHF
TGTGCCAGCAGTCGCCTGGGGGCGGATAATTCACCCCTCCACTTT
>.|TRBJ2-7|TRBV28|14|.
CASSLRGQAYEQYF
TGTGCCAGCAGTTTAAGGGGACAAGCCTACGAGCAGTACTTC
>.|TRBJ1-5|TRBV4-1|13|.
CASSYGVNQPQHF
TGCGCCAGCAGCTACGGGGTCAATCAGCCCCAGCATTTT
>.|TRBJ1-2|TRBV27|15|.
CASSLSSGRARGYTF
TGTGCCAGCAGTTTATCCTCGGGGAGGGCAAGGGGCTACACCTTC
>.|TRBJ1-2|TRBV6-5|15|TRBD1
CASSKNRGPWYGYTF
TGTGCCAGCAGTAAGAACAGGGGGCCCTGGTATGGCTACACCTTC
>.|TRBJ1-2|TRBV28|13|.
CASSPVTNYGYTF
TGTGCCAGCAGCCCGGTTACTAACTATGGCTACACCTTC
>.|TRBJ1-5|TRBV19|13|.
CASSISGDQPQHF
TGTGCCAGTAGTATATCGGGAGATCAGCCCCAGCATTTT
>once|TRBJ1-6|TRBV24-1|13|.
CATSRGANSPLHF
TGTGCCACCAGTCGGGGGGCAAATTCACCCCTCCACTTT
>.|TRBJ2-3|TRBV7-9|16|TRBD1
CASSLGTGSFADTQYF
TGTGCCAGCAGCTTAGGGACAGGGAGCTTTGCAGATACGCAGTATTTT
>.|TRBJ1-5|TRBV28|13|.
CASRPTVNQPQHF
TGTGCCAGCAGACCCACAGTAAATCAGCCCCAGCATTTT
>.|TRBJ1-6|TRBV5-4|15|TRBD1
CASTSPGGSNSPLHF
TGTGCCAGCACCTCCCCAGGGGGGAGTAATTCACCCCTCCACTTT
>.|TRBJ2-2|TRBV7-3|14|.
CASSLQGNTGELFF
TGTGCCAGCAGCCTACAGGGCAACACCGGGGAGCTGTTTTTT